This TCR beta chain was documented in a study of shared clonotypes between healthy human individuals. This CDR3 region has 14 residues. V gave up 4 bases and J gave up 5 bases, with 12 bases separating them. Per germline, CDR1 LGHNA and CDR2 YNFKEQ. The data were produced by immunoSEQ multiplex PCR, yet TCRdb's version contains in-frame clones alone and is incomplete. Here the sample spans 2 million to 2.5 million clones, around 93% being singletons. Input material: naive CD4+ T cells from PBMCs. Described subset: CD45RA+ positively selected. The origin of this receptor is a young man in good health. Some clones in this sample may be carry-over from other donors' samples. This rearrangement joins TRBV4-2 to TRBJ1-5; the D is unclear. CDR3 in amino acids: CASSRDGPDQPQHF. The CDR3 DNA follows: TGTGCCAGCAGCCGAGACGGTCCCGATCAGCCCCAGCATTTT.